This T cell receptor beta chain was observed in a study of T cell responses to AZD1222 COVID-19 vaccine. The study's findings and limits: At study baseline, merely over 5 AZD1222 recipients were seropositive. Vaccine-associated CD4 TCRs ranged over spike, dominating at 160-218 and 743-854. There were repertoire samples only from the period after the peak T cell response.

A note on this clone: What it binds is not known.

Clones were sequenced by immunoSEQ multiplex PCR, and TCRdb holds only the in-frame ones, with some missing. The sample gives about 73,000 clones, 89% of which show up once; 7.5% to 10% is in the top ten. Germline V CDR1 and CDR2: SGDLS, YYNGEE. This CDR3 is 15 amino acids long. V lost 0 bases and J 2 bases, leaving 8 bases between the germline ends. The source is an adult who received the AZD1222 COVID-19 vaccine. The chain links TRBV9 to TRBJ2-2, with a possible D match to TRBD2 (6 bases). Sample: peripheral blood, taken 28 days after the second AZD1222 dose. CDR3 amino acids: CASSVVSGNTGELFF. Here the CDR3 DNA reads TGTGCCAGCAGCGTAGTTAGCGGAAACACCGGGGAGCTGTTTTTT. Combining the CDR3 with reference TRBV9 and TRBJ2-2 gives the whole variable domain DSGVTQTPKHLITATGQRVTLRCSPRSGDLSVYWYQQSLDQGLQFLIQYYNGEERAKGNILERFSAQQFPDLHSELNLSSLELGDSALYFCASSVVSGNTGELFFGEGSRLTVL.